This TCR beta chain is drawn from a study of CD8 T cells in ankylosing spondylitis. Study results and limitations: Eight highly homologous variants formed a TCR beta motif that appeared characteristic of ankylosing spondylitis blood.

The V end lost 5 bases, the J end lost 3 bases, and 10 bases lay between the germline ends. The CDR3 consists of 14 residues. Germline CDR1 MDHEN, CDR2 SYDVKM. TCRdb re-called the 5' RACE reads through MiXCR, storing one row per CDR3 protein. The data hold 350,000 to 450,000 distinct CDR3 sequences, with 25% to 30% observed a single time. Comment on this clonotype: Its target is not known.

This sequence was found in a male donor with ankylosing spondylitis. The chain couples TRBV28 to TRBJ2-2; D unclear. The sample taken for sequencing was blood, either unsorted or a sorted T cell fraction (not recorded which). CDR3 DNA sequence: TGTGCCAGCAGTAAATGGGCCGACACCGGGGAGCTGTTTTTT. The encoded protein is CASSKWADTGELFF.